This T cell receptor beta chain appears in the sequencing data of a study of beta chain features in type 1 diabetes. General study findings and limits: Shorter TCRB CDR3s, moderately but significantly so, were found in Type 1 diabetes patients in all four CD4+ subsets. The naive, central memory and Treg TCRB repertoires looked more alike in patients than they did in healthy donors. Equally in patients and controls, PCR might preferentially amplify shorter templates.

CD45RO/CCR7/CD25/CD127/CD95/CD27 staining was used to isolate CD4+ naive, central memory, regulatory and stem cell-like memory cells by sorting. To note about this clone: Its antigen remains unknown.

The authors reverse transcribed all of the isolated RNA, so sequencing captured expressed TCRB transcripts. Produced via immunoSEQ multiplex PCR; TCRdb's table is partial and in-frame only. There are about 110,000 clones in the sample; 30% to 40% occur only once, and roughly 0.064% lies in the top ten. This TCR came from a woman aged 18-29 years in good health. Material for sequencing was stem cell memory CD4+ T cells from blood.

The DNA of the CDR3 is TGTGCCAGCAGTAGGGGGACAGGGGAGTTGGTCGAGCAGTACTTC. Its protein is CASSRGTGELVEQYF. The chain employs TRBV7-2 and TRBJ2-7; 10 bases align to TRBD1. The V gene end was trimmed by 6 bases and the J gene end by 6 bases; junction bases not matched to a gene: 11. The germline V gene encodes CDR1 SGHTA and CDR2 FQGNSA. The CDR3 has 15 residues.